Presented here are 21 T cell receptor beta chains from one specimen sequenced in a study of tissue T cells after allogeneic stem cell transplantation. Data came from immunoSEQ multiplex PCR; TCRdb stores just in-frame clones and leaves some out. Of 7,500 to 9,500 clones detected, about 44% appear once; the ten largest clones hold less than 8%. The time point is: mouse harvest day 7 after allogeneic transplant. Each mouse received 10^7 T-cell-depleted marrow cells plus 10^6 splenic CD5+ T cells by tail vein. The specimen sequenced was gut tissue. All receptors come from a female BALB/c mouse given C57BL/6 T cells with graft-versus-host disease after an allogeneic hematopoietic cell transplant.

A few counts support this clone. The genes and germline here are from mouse. Read data end 1 residue before the CDR3 end; the end is taken from the germline J gene. The genes are TRBV19 and TRBJ2-4; D call uncertain. The germline V gene has CDR1 FNHDT and CDR2 SITEND (reference sequence). The CDR3 is 15 residues long. The ends were cut back, 0 bases at V and 1 base at J, with 9 bases in the middle. The CDR3: CASSIERVGQNTLYF. The sequenced CDR3 bases are TGTGCCAGCAGTATAGAAAGGGTTGGTCAAAACACCTTGTAC.

This clone came up a few times. Genes and germline come from the mouse. The read terminates 1 residue before the CDR3 end, so the remaining end is supplied by the germline J gene. The rearrangement links TRBV26 to TRBJ2-3; a possible D gene is TRBD1 (6 bases). This CDR3 region has 14 residues. Germline values: CDR1 KGHPV, CDR2 FQNQEV (reference sequence). The V end lost 6 bases, the J end lost 0 bases, and 10 bases lay between the germline ends. The part of the CDR3 DNA that was read is TGTGCCAGCAGCACAGGGTCTAGTGCAGAAACGCTGTAT. Protein sequence: CASSTGSSAETLY. The full CDR3 reads CASSTGSSAETLYF.

Concerning this clone: Mouse names are used for the genes. The read finishes 1 residue shy of the CDR3 end, and the germline J gene is used to complete it. The chain has TRBV12-1 and TRBJ2-4; 11 nucleotides align to TRBD2. Germline V gene data show CDR1 as SGHSN and CDR2 as HYEKVE. The CDR3 length is 14 residues. The ends lost 3 bases at V and 4 bases at J; junction bases unmatched: 2. CDR3 amino acids: CASSVGLGENTLYF. The CDR3 bases that were read are TGTGCCAGCTCTGTGGGACTGGGGGAAAACACCTTGTAC.

To note about this clone: The gene names here belong to mouse. The read halts 1 residue ahead of the CDR3 end, with the missing end drawn from the germline J gene. The chain combines TRBV17 with TRBJ2-3; D uncertain. The CDR3 runs to 14 residues. Germline assignment: CDR1 MNHDT and CDR2 YYDKIL. V shed 5 bases and J shed 0 bases, with 9 bases lying between them. CDR3 bases read: TGTGCTAGCAGTGAGGGCGGTAGTGCAGAAACGCTGTAT. It specifies CASSEGGSAETLY. The entire CDR3 protein reads CASSEGGSAETLYF.

Details on this clone: Germline and genes: mouse. The sequence runs out 1 residue before the end of the CDR3; the remainder is reconstructed from the germline J gene. The chain joins TRBV3 to TRBJ2-5; weak D call: TRBD2 (7 bases). Germline V CDR1 and CDR2: SNHLY, FYNGKV (reference sequence). V lost 3 bases, J lost 7 bases, and 11 bases lay in between. The CDR3 extends over 13 amino acids. The CDR3 is CASSLGGAYTQYF. CDR3 bases read: TGTGCCAGCAGCTTGGGGGGCGCCTACACCCAGTAC.

Points on this clone: Gene and germline names: mouse. With the read ending 1 residue before the CDR3 end, the germline J gene is used to fill in that end. The chain combines TRBV21 with TRBJ1-6; 12 bases agree with TRBD1. TRBV21 is given ORF status, its function remaining uncertain. TRBJ1-6 is an ORF; its function is uncertain. This CDR3 is built from 18 residues. The trim removed 1 base at V and 0 bases at J, leaving 1 base unmatched. The CDR3 spells CASSQWDRGHSYNSPLYF. The sequenced CDR3 bases are TGTGCTAGCAGTCAATGGGACAGGGGGCATTCCTATAATTCGCCCCTCTAC.

A word on this clone: Gene names denote mouse genes. The observed sequence ends 1 residue before the CDR3 terminus, with the missing tail filled in from the germline J gene. This sequence joins TRBV24 and TRBJ1-2, with a tentative D call TRBD1 (6 bases). There are 15 residues in the CDR3. Germline CDR1 reads KGHTA; CDR2 reads FRNEEI. Trimming left V 6 bases short and J 0 bases short, with 14 bases between. The CDR3 loop is CASRAPGQANSDYTF. CDR3 DNA, as far as it was read: TGTGCCAGCAGGGCTCCGGGACAAGCAAACTCCGACTACACC.

As to this clone: The genes and germline here are from mouse. The read terminates 1 residue before the CDR3 end, so the remaining end is supplied by the germline J gene. V is TRBV26 and J is TRBJ2-2, with D possibly matching TRBD1 (6 bases). V gave up 2 bases and J gave up 0 bases, with 10 bases separating them. CDR3 size: 16 residues. Germline CDR1 is KGHPV and CDR2 is FQNQEV (reference sequence). CDR3 region: CASSLTGTTNTGQLYF. The covered CDR3 bases are TGTGCCAGCAGTCTGACCGGGACAACAAACACCGGGCAGCTCTAC.

On this clone itself: Gene names follow the mouse nomenclature. Sequencing ends 1 residue short of the CDR3 end; the germline J gene provides the rest. This chain uses TRBV26 with TRBJ2-5; no firm D call. Germline lookup yields CDR1 KGHPV and CDR2 FQNQEV (reference sequence). The length of the CDR3 is 14 residues. Trimming left V 2 bases short and J 0 bases short, with 6 bases between. The CDR3: CASSLTVNQDTQYF. CDR3 bases read: TGTGCCAGCAGTCTGACAGTTAACCAAGACACCCAGTAC.

This clone was detected a few times. Any gene name here is a mouse gene name. The read ends 1 residue shy of where the CDR3 ends; the end is completed using the germline J gene. The chain couples TRBV23 to TRBJ2-3; the D call of TRBD2 is as the table states it, not checked on the DNA. Germline assignment: CDR1 KGHTA and CDR2 FQNQQP. The CDR3 runs 15 residues. Incomplete CDR3 DNA: TGCTCCAGCAGTCAATGGACTGGTAGTGCAGAAACGCTGTAT. It is translated as CSSSQWTGSAETLY. The complete CDR3 reads CSSSQWTGSAETLYF.

This clone appeared a few times. Germline and genes: mouse. The CDR3 is cut off 1 residue early in the read; its end comes from the germline J gene. V gene TRBV16 combines with J gene TRBJ1-4; the D gene is possibly TRBD1 (6 bases). Germline CDR1 is SGHSA and CDR2 is FRNQAP. V lost 2 bases, J lost 2 bases, and 9 bases lay in between. The CDR3 sequence is 15 residues long. The sequenced CDR3 bases are TGTGCAAGCAGCTTAACGGGACAATCCAACGAAAGATTATTT. Translated: CASSLTGQSNERLF. The complete CDR3 protein is CASSLTGQSNERLFF.

A few counts support this clone. Genes here carry mouse names. The read halts 1 residue ahead of the CDR3 end, with the missing end drawn from the germline J gene. This chain connects TRBV4 to TRBJ2-1, with TRBD1 as a possible D gene (5 bases). The V gene's germline CDR1 is LGHDT and CDR2 YNNKQL (reference sequence). This CDR3 is 12 amino acids long. Trimming took off 3 bases at V and 6 bases at J, with 6 bases between the two ends. The CDR3 region is CASSYRVAEQFF. Incomplete CDR3 DNA: TGTGCCAGCAGCTACAGGGTTGCTGAGCAGTTC.

As for this clone: The gene names here belong to mouse. The read is 1 residue too short to cover the CDR3 end, so that end is filled in from the germline J gene. The chain links TRBV24 to TRBJ2-3, with 8 bases fitting TRBD1. This CDR3 has 15 residues. J lost 3 bases, V lost 3 bases, and 5 bases had no gene match. Germline loops: CDR1 KGHTA, CDR2 FRNEEI. CDR3 protein: CASSLKWTGAETLYF. The covered CDR3 bases are TGTGCCAGCAGTCTAAAGTGGACAGGGGCAGAAACGCTGTAT.

With respect to this clone: Gene names are mouse gene names. The observed sequence ends 1 residue before the CDR3 terminus, with the missing tail filled in from the germline J gene. The J gene is TRBJ2-2, the V gene TRBV16; 8 bases agree with TRBD2. The germline V gene encodes CDR1 SGHSA and CDR2 FRNQAP. This CDR3 contains 15 residues. The trim removed 1 base at V and 3 bases at J, leaving 1 base unmatched. The sequenced CDR3 bases are TGTGCAAGCAGCTTAGGTGGGGGGGACACCGGGCAGCTCTAC. It encodes CASSLGGGDTGQLY. The whole CDR3 sequence reads CASSLGGGDTGQLYF. Variable domain in full (rest from reference TRBV16 and TRBJ2-2): NAGVIQTPRHKVTGKGQEATLWCEPISGHSAVFWYRQTIVQGLEFLTYFRNQAPIDDSGMPKERFSAQMPNQSHSTLKIQSTQPQDSAVYLCASSLGGGDTGQLYFGEGSKLTVL.

Notes on this clone: All gene names here are mouse names. The read terminates 1 residue before the CDR3 end, so the remaining end is supplied by the germline J gene. The genes are TRBV13-2 and TRBJ1-4, with D perhaps matching TRBD1 (5 bases). The V gene lost 5 bases and the J gene lost 3 bases, with 8 bases spanning the gap. Germline values: CDR1 NNHNN, CDR2 SYGAGS (reference sequence). The CDR3 runs to 13 residues. CDR3 amino acids: CASGPGTNERLFF. Incomplete CDR3 DNA: TGTGCCAGCGGCCCAGGGACCAACGAAAGATTATTT.

On this clone itself: All gene names here are mouse names. The CDR3 end lies 1 residue beyond the end of the read and is filled in from the germline J gene. This chain joins TRBV12-2 and TRBJ2-5, with 11 bases aligning to TRBD2. CDR1 and CDR2 from the germline V gene are SGHLS and HYDKME. The CDR3 covers 16 residues. V trimming: 0 bases; J trimming: 4 bases; junction bases outside the gene matches: 5. The CDR3 DNA, read in part, is TGTGCCAGCTCTCTCACCTACTGGGGGGGCGAAGACACCCAGTAC. This sequence encodes CASSLTYWGGEDTQY. The complete CDR3 sequence is CASSLTYWGGEDTQYF.

This clone was picked up a small number of times. Here the gene names and germline are mouse. With the read ending 1 residue before the CDR3 end, the germline J gene is used to fill in that end. The chain carries TRBV5 and TRBJ1-1, with D perhaps matching TRBD1 (5 bases). Trimming stripped 0 bases from V and 4 bases from J, with 9 bases between. This CDR3 comprises 14 residues. Germline V gene sequence: CDR1 LGHNA, CDR2 YNLKQL (reference sequence). CDR3 bases read: TGTGCCAGCAGCCAAGAGGACAAAATCACAGAAGTCTTC. Encoded protein: CASSQEDKITEVF. The whole CDR3 sequence is CASSQEDKITEVFF.

This clone was seen a single time. The genes are named according to mouse. The read ends 1 residue early relative to the CDR3; the germline J gene fills the gap. The chain is built from TRBV26 and TRBJ1-3, with D tentatively TRBD1 (5 bases). CDR1 and CDR2 from the germline V gene are KGHPV and FQNQEV (reference sequence). The CDR3 runs to 16 residues. Trimming stripped 0 bases from V and 0 bases from J, with 9 bases between. The sequenced CDR3 bases are TGTGCCAGCAGTCTGTCCCCAGGGTCTTCTGGAAATACGCTCTAT. Its translation: CASSLSPGSSGNTLY. The whole CDR3 sequence reads CASSLSPGSSGNTLYF.

To note about this clone: Gene and germline names: mouse. The sequence runs out 1 residue before the end of the CDR3; the remainder is reconstructed from the germline J gene. This chain uses TRBV26 with TRBJ2-1; 7 bases are shared with TRBD2. The CDR3 has 15 residues. The germline CDR1 and CDR2 sequences are KGHPV and FQNQEV (reference sequence). Unmatched junction bases numbered 4, after V lost 4 bases and J lost 1 base. The CDR3 bases that were read are TGTGCCAGCAGTCCCACGGGGGGGAACTATGCTGAGCAGTTC. Its translation: CASSPTGGNYAEQF. The complete CDR3 sequence is CASSPTGGNYAEQFF.

This clone is medium-sized (0.01 to 0.1%) in the sample. Any gene name here is a mouse gene name. The read ends 1 residue early relative to the CDR3; the germline J gene fills the gap. This chain links TRBV13-2 with TRBJ1-5, with 7 bases identical to TRBD1. The germline V gene has CDR1 NNHNN and CDR2 SYGAGS (reference sequence). This CDR3 is built from 14 residues. V lost 1 base to trimming and J lost 5 bases; unmatched junction nucleotides: 3. The CDR3 bases that were read are TGTGCCAGCGGTGATCCAGGACAGGACCAGGCTCCGCTT. As protein: CASGDPGQDQAPL. The whole CDR3 protein reads CASGDPGQDQAPLF.

This clone appeared a single time. The genes are named according to mouse. The DNA ends 1 residue before the CDR3 does, and the rest of the CDR3 is filled in from the germline J gene. The V gene is TRBV26, the J gene TRBJ1-1; TRBD1 agrees at 10 bases. The germline gives CDR1 KGHPV, CDR2 FQNQEV (reference sequence). This CDR3 comprises 15 residues. V trimming: 4 bases; J trimming: 4 bases; junction bases outside the gene matches: 6. The CDR3: CASSPLTGGGTEVFF. The CDR3 DNA, read in part, is TGTGCCAGCAGTCCTCTGACAGGGGGCGGCACAGAAGTCTTC.